Listed below are T cell receptor beta chains from one sample, sequenced in a study of blood T cell repertoires in COVID-19. Sequencing was performed with immunoSEQ multiplex PCR; in TCRdb, only in-frame clones are kept and a portion is missing. The table records 200,000 to 250,000 clones, about 90% of them present only once. Specimen: PBMCs or T cells enriched from blood (not recorded which). Source of these receptors: a man younger than 45 who had recovered from COVID-19. The CDR3 runs from the conserved cysteine through the conserved F or W. A D gene is named only where the DNA matches it firmly. Clone size is given for some rows only: seen once, a few or many times, or a class if the clone is expanded.

J,V,size,length,D,CDR3,DNA
TRBJ1-2,TRBV4-2,-,14,TRBD1,CASSQGQGRYGYTF,TGTGCCAGCAGCCAAGGACAGGGTCGCTATGGCTACACCTTC
TRBJ2-7,TRBV6-5,-,16,-,CASSYSPGLAGYEQYF,TGTGCCAGCAGTTACTCGCCGGGACTGGCAGGGTACGAGCAGTACTTC
TRBJ2-1,TRBV11-3,-,16,-,CASSLSSSGSYNEQFF,TGTGCCAGCAGCCTCAGTTCCTCGGGATCCTACAATGAGCAGTTCTTC
TRBJ2-5,TRBV2,few,13,-,CASSEGTAQTQYF,TGTGCCAGCAGTGAGGGGACTGCTCAGACCCAGTACTTC
TRBJ1-6,TRBV7-2,once,14,-,CASRPGGYNSPLHF,TGTGCCAGCAGACCGGGGGGTTATAATTCACCCCTCCACTTT
TRBJ2-1,TRBV18,-,16,-,CASSPPPRAAYNEQFF,TGTGCCAGCTCACCACCCCCGAGGGCAGCGTACAATGAGCAGTTCTTC
TRBJ1-4,TRBV3-1/TRBV3-2,-,17,TRBD1,CASSQVPPGQGTEKLFF,TGTGCCAGCAGCCAAGTCCCCCCGGGACAGGGCACTGAAAAACTGTTTTTT
TRBJ2-1,TRBV3-1/TRBV3-2,-,15,-,CASSPTSGSYNEQFF,TGTGCCAGCAGCCCCACTAGTGGTTCCTACAATGAGCAGTTCTTC
TRBJ1-3,TRBV11-2,few,15,-,CASSFETASGNTIYF,TGTGCCAGCAGCTTCGAAACAGCCTCTGGAAACACCATATATTTT
TRBJ1-1,TRBV5-1,-,17,-,CASSLGSLTGIRTEAFF,TGCGCCAGCAGCTTGGGGTCCCTTACAGGGATAAGGACTGAAGCTTTCTTT
TRBJ2-7,TRBV5-4,-,15,-,CASSLVAASSYEQYF,TGTGCCAGCAGCCTTGTAGCGGCCTCCTCCTACGAGCAGTACTTC
TRBJ1-1,TRBV29-1,-,14,TRBD1,CSVEDPTRGAEAFF,TGCAGCGTTGAAGATCCTACCAGGGGGGCAGAAGCTTTCTTT
TRBJ1-1,TRBV7-2,-,15,-,CASSLFGGEDTEAFF,TGTGCCAGCAGCTTATTTGGGGGCGAAGACACTGAAGCTTTCTTT
TRBJ2-3,TRBV9,-,16,TRBD2,CASSVEVAGALDTQYF,TGTGCCAGCAGCGTAGAGGTAGCGGGAGCTTTAGATACGCAGTATTTT
TRBJ2-3,TRBV7-2,-,14,-,CASSLGRNLDTQYF,TGTGCCAGCAGCTTAGGGAGGAACTTGGATACGCAGTATTTT
TRBJ1-5,TRBV28,-,18,-,CASPKHLGGGENNQPQHF,TGTGCCAGCCCAAAGCACCTGGGCGGGGGTGAAAACAATCAGCCCCAGCATTTT
TRBJ2-3,TRBV18,-,18,TRBD1,CASSPVLETGLRTDTQYF,TGTGCCAGCTCACCAGTTTTGGAGACAGGGCTTAGGACAGATACGCAGTATTTT
TRBJ2-7,TRBV7-2,few,13,-,CASSQDNTYEQYF,TGTGCCAGCAGCCAGGACAATACCTACGAGCAGTACTTC
TRBJ1-6,TRBV7-9,-,13,-,CASKAPDNSPLHF,TGTGCCAGCAAAGCTCCCGATAATTCACCCCTCCACTTT
TRBJ2-4,TRBV7-9,-,19,TRBD2,CASSLWPSGVLWAKNIQYF,TGTGCCAGCAGCTTATGGCCTAGCGGAGTGCTCTGGGCCAAAAACATTCAGTACTTC
TRBJ2-1,TRBV7-9,-,11,-,CASSRTNEQFF,TGTGCCAGCAGCCGGACTAATGAGCAGTTCTTC
TRBJ1-2,TRBV4-3,-,16,-,CASSQDFGEEGYGYTF,TGCGCCAGCAGCCAAGATTTCGGAGAGGAAGGCTATGGCTACACCTTC
TRBJ2-4,TRBV27,-,14,TRBD2,CASSLSSGGFIQYF,TGTGCCAGCAGTTTATCTAGCGGGGGCTTCATTCAGTACTTC
TRBJ1-5,TRBV7-9,-,14,TRBD1,CASSRKGANQPQHF,TGTGCCAGCAGCCGTAAGGGGGCAAATCAGCCCCAGCATTTT
TRBJ2-7,TRBV3-1/TRBV3-2,-,14,-,CASSYGQFHYEQYF,TGTGCCAGCAGTTACGGACAGTTCCACTACGAGCAGTACTTC
TRBJ2-3,TRBV27,once,13,-,CASTDRNTDTQYF,TGTGCCAGCACGGACAGAAACACAGATACGCAGTATTTT
TRBJ2-7,TRBV5-1,-,14,-,CASSFGGGGGEQYF,TGCGCCAGCAGCTTCGGGGGCGGGGGAGGCGAGCAGTACTTC
TRBJ2-6,TRBV19,-,15,TRBD1,CASSTRQGGANVLTF,TGTGCCAGTAGTACGAGACAGGGTGGGGCCAACGTCCTGACTTTC
TRBJ1-2,TRBV6-5,-,13,-,CASSNRVTSGYTF,TGTGCCAGCAGCAACAGGGTAACCTCTGGCTACACCTTC
TRBJ1-2,TRBV6-5,few,14,TRBD1,CASRSGQGLYGYTF,TGTGCCAGCAGGAGCGGACAGGGACTCTATGGCTACACCTTC
TRBJ1-5,TRBV6-2/TRBV6-3,-,14,TRBD1,CASSLDRDSQPQHF,TGTGCCAGCAGTCTAGACAGGGATTCTCAGCCCCAGCATTTT
TRBJ1-6,TRBV19,-,18,-,CASNIPGGFPDPNSPLHF,TGTGCCAGTAACATCCCGGGGGGCTTCCCTGACCCGAATTCACCCCTCCACTTT
TRBJ1-2,TRBV5-1,-,14,-,CASSPSPGGYGYTF,TGCGCCAGCAGCCCCTCACCGGGGGGCTATGGCTACACCTTC
TRBJ1-2,TRBV7-8,-,14,-,CASSSPRTGNGYTF,TGTGCCAGCAGCTCCCCCCGAACAGGGAACGGCTACACCTTC
TRBJ1-2,TRBV4-1,-,16,TRBD1,CASSQDPGQGEYGYTF,TGCGCCAGCAGCCAGGACCCGGGACAGGGAGAGTATGGCTACACCTTC
TRBJ2-7,TRBV11-2,-,16,-,CASSSTLGTGWWEQYF,TGTGCCAGCAGCTCGACCTTGGGGACTGGGTGGTGGGAGCAGTACTTC
TRBJ1-1,TRBV9,-,17,TRBD1,CASSSPQGALRNTEAFF,TGTGCCAGCAGCTCCCCGCAGGGGGCATTAAGGAACACTGAAGCTTTCTTT
TRBJ1-5,TRBV28,-,19,TRBD1,CASSPRDRGTSKSNQPQHF,TGTGCCAGCAGTCCCCGGGACAGGGGAACTTCGAAGAGCAATCAGCCCCAGCATTTT
TRBJ1-2,TRBV5-4,-,15,TRBD1,CASSSQGGLPYGYTF,TGTGCCAGCAGCTCGCAGGGGGGTCTCCCTTATGGCTACACCTTC
TRBJ2-3,TRBV5-6,-,14,TRBD2,CASSPRTSGDTQYF,TGTGCCAGCAGCCCAAGGACTAGCGGAGATACGCAGTATTTT
TRBJ2-2,TRBV19,-,11,-,CASRGTGELFF,TGTGCCAGTCGGGGGACCGGGGAGCTGTTTTTT
TRBJ2-7,TRBV5-1,-,13,TRBD2,CASSSERDYEQYF,TGCGCCAGCAGCTCCGAGCGGGACTACGAGCAGTACTTC
TRBJ2-2,TRBV2,-,14,-,CASSEGSFTGELFF,TGTGCCAGCAGTGAAGGTAGCTTCACCGGGGAGCTGTTTTTT
TRBJ2-7,TRBV10-3,-,11,-,CAISDIYEQYF,TGTGCCATCAGTGACATTTACGAGCAGTACTTC
TRBJ1-2,TRBV6-2/TRBV6-3,-,13,TRBD1,CASSTRQGFGYTF,TGTGCCAGCAGTACCCGACAGGGGTTTGGCTACACCTTC
TRBJ2-1,TRBV21-1,-,16,-,CASSKVDRAPRDEQFF,TGTGCCAGCAGCAAAGTAGACAGGGCCCCACGCGATGAGCAGTTCTTC
TRBJ1-5,TRBV12-3/TRBV12-4,-,13,-,CASSLGPDQPQHF,TGTGCCAGCAGTCTAGGCCCGGATCAGCCCCAGCATTTT
TRBJ2-7,TRBV5-6,-,13,-,CASRNRDIGRQYF,TGTGCCAGCAGGAACCGGGATATAGGACGGCAGTACTTC
TRBJ1-6,TRBV2,-,15,TRBD1,CASMVGQGNNSPLHF,TGTGCCAGCATGGTGGGACAGGGAAATAATTCACCCCTCCACTTT
TRBJ1-2,TRBV6-2/TRBV6-3,-,15,-,CASSSGPQGVAGYTF,TGTGCCAGCAGTTCAGGACCACAGGGAGTTGCCGGCTACACCTTC
TRBJ2-3,TRBV9,-,15,-,CASSVGQAPVDTQYF,TGTGCCAGCAGCGTAGGACAGGCGCCGGTAGATACGCAGTATTTT
TRBJ2-2,TRBV2,-,14,-,CASTELSNTGELFF,TGTGCCAGCACTGAATTGTCTAACACCGGGGAGCTGTTTTTT
TRBJ2-1,TRBV6-1,-,16,-,CASSVTSLGSYNEQFF,TGTGCCAGCAGTGTTACTAGCTTGGGATCCTACAATGAGCAGTTCTTC
TRBJ2-7,TRBV11-2,-,11,-,CASSDYYEQYF,TGTGCCAGCAGCGACTACTACGAGCAGTACTTC
TRBJ1-1,TRBV6-5,-,14,TRBD1,CASVLQGGRGEAFF,TGTGCCAGCGTACTACAGGGGGGAAGGGGTGAAGCTTTCTTT